These T cell receptor beta chains were read from a single sample in a study of beta chain features in type 1 diabetes. The table came from immunoSEQ multiplex PCR; TCRdb's copy has only in-frame clones and leaves some out. The sample has 500,000 to 800,000 clones; roughly 12% are singletons. Sequencing was done on a sample of naive CD4+ T cells from blood. The receptors were sampled from a man aged 30 to 39 with type 1 diabetes. The CDR3 runs from the conserved cysteine through the conserved F or W. A D gene is named only where the DNA matches it firmly. Where a row states a size, it is once, few, many or the class of an expanded clone; other rows omit it.

cdr3_aa | cdr3_nt | clone_size | d_call | j_call | v_call
CASSAPSSGANVLTF | TGTGCCAGCAGCGCTCCCAGCTCTGGGGCCAACGTCCTGACTTTC | - | - | TRBJ2-6 | TRBV7-6
CASSPPNRGSSEQYF | TGTGCCAGCTCACCACCGAACAGGGGGTCGAGCGAGCAGTACTTC | few | TRBD1 | TRBJ2-7 | TRBV18
CASSPGGSPYNEQFF | TGTGCCAGCAGCCCCGGGGGGTCACCCTACAATGAGCAGTTCTTC | - | TRBD2 | TRBJ2-1 | TRBV25-1
CASSQWEQFF | TGTGCCAGCAGCCAATGGGAACAGTTCTTC | - | - | TRBJ2-1 | TRBV7-2
CASSDGTARETQYF | TGTGCCAGCAGCGACGGGACCGCTCGGGAGACCCAGTACTTC | few | - | TRBJ2-5 | TRBV11-3
CASSIGAHTDTQYF | TGTGCCAGCAGTATCGGGGCCCACACAGATACGCAGTATTTT | few | - | TRBJ2-3 | TRBV11-1
CASTEAVHLTEAFF | TGTGCCAGTACCGAGGCGGTACATCTCACTGAAGCTTTCTTT | few | - | TRBJ1-1 | TRBV19
CASRTSGDGELFF | TGTGCCAGCAGGACTAGCGGGGACGGGGAGCTGTTTTTT | - | TRBD2 | TRBJ2-2 | TRBV2
CASSQDSETGRTDTQYF | TGCGCCAGCAGCCAAGATTCAGAGACAGGGCGCACAGATACGCAGTATTTT | - | TRBD1 | TRBJ2-3 | TRBV4-1
CASRQDAGAHYEQYF | TGTGCCAGCCGCCAAGACGCGGGGGCACACTACGAGCAGTACTTC | few | - | TRBJ2-7 | TRBV7-9
CASSAQTGELEGYTF | TGTGCCAGCAGCGCCCAGACAGGGGAGCTTGAAGGCTACACCTTC | few | TRBD1 | TRBJ1-2 | TRBV9
CASSARQGISSGANVLTF | TGTGCCAGCAGCGCCCGACAGGGGATAAGCTCCGGGGCCAACGTCCTGACTTTC | few | TRBD1 | TRBJ2-6 | TRBV7-3
CASSPGDSSYNEQFF | TGTGCCAGCAGCCCCGGGGACAGCTCCTACAATGAGCAGTTCTTC | few | TRBD1 | TRBJ2-1 | TRBV9
CASSSLPTGQGTDTQYF | TGCGCCAGCAGCTCCTTACCAACGGGACAGGGTACAGATACGCAGTATTTT | - | TRBD1 | TRBJ2-3 | TRBV5-1
CASSTDRGPFETQYF | TGTGCCAGCAGTACGGACAGGGGGCCCTTTGAGACCCAGTACTTC | few | TRBD1 | TRBJ2-5 | TRBV25-1
CSVGSQGSDQPQHF | TGCAGCGTTGGAAGCCAGGGTAGCGATCAGCCCCAGCATTTT | few | - | TRBJ1-5 | TRBV29-1
CASSQDRQALRYGYTF | TGCGCCAGCAGCCAAGATCGGCAAGCTCTCCGCTATGGCTACACCTTC | - | - | TRBJ1-2 | TRBV4-3
CASSDQGAETEAFF | TGTGCCAGCAGTGACCAGGGGGCGGAGACTGAAGCTTTCTTT | - | TRBD1 | TRBJ1-1 | TRBV2
CASSLASGRGYSGYTF | TGTGCCAGCAGCTTAGCGTCGGGCAGGGGTTACAGCGGCTACACCTTC | few | - | TRBJ1-2 | TRBV7-2
CASRTGPTYEQYF | TGTGCCAGCAGGACAGGGCCGACCTACGAGCAGTACTTC | few | TRBD1 | TRBJ2-7 | TRBV28
CASSSSPYNEQFF | TGTGCCAGCAGTTCCAGTCCCTACAATGAGCAGTTCTTC | few | - | TRBJ2-1 | TRBV27
CASIPGQGNTIYF | TGTGCCAGCATCCCGGGACAGGGAAACACCATATATTTT | - | TRBD1 | TRBJ1-3 | TRBV6-5
CASSKRETPMDEQYF | TGCGCCAGCTCCAAAAGAGAGACCCCCATGGACGAGCAGTACTTC | few | - | TRBJ2-7 | TRBV5-1
CASSAVRRGPHEQYF | TGTGCCAGCAGCGCCGTGAGGCGGGGGCCCCACGAGCAGTACTTC | - | - | TRBJ2-7 | TRBV9
CSVLEFGRGNTEAFF | TGCAGCGTTCTAGAGTTTGGACGGGGGAACACTGAAGCTTTCTTT | - | - | TRBJ1-1 | TRBV29-1
CASNPGQGTDTQYF | TGTGCCAGCAATCCGGGACAGGGAACAGATACGCAGTATTTT | few | TRBD1 | TRBJ2-3 | TRBV6-1
CASRAGGHGYTF | TGTGCCAGCAGGGCAGGGGGCCATGGCTACACCTTC | - | TRBD1 | TRBJ1-2 | TRBV2
CASSQQGSGANVLTF | TGTGCCAGCAGTCAACAGGGCTCTGGGGCCAACGTCCTGACTTTC | few | - | TRBJ2-6 | TRBV6-6
CASSQNNSPLHF | TGTGCCAGCAGTCAGAATAATTCACCCCTCCACTTT | - | - | TRBJ1-6 | TRBV5-4
CASSQGGQGAYSGYTF | TGTGCCAGCAGCCAGGGGGGACAGGGAGCTTACTCTGGCTACACCTTC | - | TRBD1 | TRBJ1-2 | TRBV4-2
CASSPVSQWGYTF | TGCGCCAGCAGCCCGGTCTCACAATGGGGCTACACCTTC | few | - | TRBJ1-2 | TRBV5-1
CASSPLFRGGGAAYNEQFF | TGTGCCAGCAGCCCCCTCTTTAGGGGCGGGGGGGCTGCCTACAATGAGCAGTTCTTC | few | TRBD2 | TRBJ2-1 | TRBV7-2
CASSPTGGSYEQYF | TGTGCCAGCAGCCCGACGGGGGGGTCCTACGAGCAGTACTTC | few | TRBD2 | TRBJ2-7 | TRBV11-1
CAWTGHTVGELFF | TGTGCCTGGACAGGACATACTGTCGGGGAGCTGTTTTTT | - | - | TRBJ2-2 | TRBV30
CASSPGQISTNEKLFF | TGTGCCAGCAGCCCGGGACAGATTTCAACTAATGAAAAACTGTTTTTT | few | TRBD1 | TRBJ1-4 | TRBV7-3
CASSLKSSTGQYF | TGTGCCAGCAGCTTAAAGAGTTCTACGGGGCAGTACTTC | few | - | TRBJ2-7 | TRBV7-2
CSVGISGEADTQYF | TGCAGCGTTGGGATCTCCGGGGAAGCAGATACGCAGTATTTT | few | - | TRBJ2-3 | TRBV29-1
CASSFDGDYGYTF | TGCGCCAGCAGCTTCGACGGAGACTATGGCTACACCTTC | - | - | TRBJ1-2 | TRBV5-1
CASSQDYGGSYEQYF | TGCGCCAGCAGCCAAGATTACGGTGGCTCCTACGAGCAGTACTTC | - | - | TRBJ2-7 | TRBV4-3
CASSQDQKTELINSPLHF | TGTGCCAGCAGCCAAGATCAGAAGACCGAACTTATTAATTCACCCCTCCACTTT | few | - | TRBJ1-6 | TRBV4-2
CASTSGLSTDTQYF | TGTGCCAGCACCTCAGGACTCTCCACAGATACGCAGTATTTT | few | - | TRBJ2-3 | TRBV7-2
CASSDRGAAPTSYEQYF | TGCGCCAGCAGCGACCGAGGGGCAGCCCCCACATCCTACGAGCAGTACTTC | - | - | TRBJ2-7 | TRBV5-1
CASSPTGTGTQETQYF | TGCGCCAGCAGCCCCACCGGGACTGGAACCCAAGAGACCCAGTACTTC | - | - | TRBJ2-5 | TRBV5-1
CASSLGTPSGGGHEQYF | TGCGCCAGCAGCTTGGGAACCCCTAGCGGGGGTGGCCACGAGCAGTACTTC | few | TRBD2 | TRBJ2-7 | TRBV5-1
CASSDWDGSYEQYF | TGTGCCAGCAGTGATTGGGACGGGTCCTACGAGCAGTACTTC | few | - | TRBJ2-7 | TRBV25-1
CASTREDKENIQYF | TGTGCCAGTACCAGGGAGGACAAAGAAAACATTCAGTACTTC | few | - | TRBJ2-4 | TRBV19
CSDRTVRSPYGYTF | TGCAGCGATCGGACGGTACGCTCCCCCTATGGCTACACCTTC | - | - | TRBJ1-2 | TRBV29-1
CASSPEIIRSYEQYF | TGTGCCAGCTCACCAGAAATAATCCGCTCCTACGAGCAGTACTTC | - | - | TRBJ2-7 | TRBV18
CASSQVLGTGWVSYNEQFF | TGCGCCAGCAGCCAAGTCCTCGGGACAGGTTGGGTTTCCTACAATGAGCAGTTCTTC | - | TRBD1 | TRBJ2-1 | TRBV4-3
CASSPVGSSNYGYTF | TGTGCCAGCAGCCCCGTCGGGTCCTCTAACTATGGCTACACCTTC | few | - | TRBJ1-2 | TRBV9